This T cell receptor (beta chain) was recovered during a study of T cell responses to AZD1222 COVID-19 vaccine. Whole-study findings and limits: Nearly half of unique spike-specific TCRs reportedly avoided B.1.351 and B.1.1.7 mutated regions.

Here immunoSEQ multiplex PCR was the method, and the copy in TCRdb shows in-frame clones only, minus some. The table records roughly 120,000 clones, approximately 90% of them present only once. With regard to this clone: The antigen is undetermined.

V lost 4 bases and J lost 1, with 18 bases in between. In germline, CDR1 is SGHRS, CDR2 YFSETQ. The length of the CDR3 is 16 residues. This sequence was found in an adult in good health. V and J are TRBV5-1 and TRBJ2-7; a weak D match, TRBD1 (5 bases). The sequences come from peripheral blood, collected on day 0 of AZD1222 vaccination. The CDR3 here is CASSPTPWGRSYEQYF. DNA for the CDR3: TGCGCCAGCAGCCCAACCCCCTGGGGCCGGTCCTACGAGCAGTACTTC. Full variable domain (missing parts from reference TRBV5-1 and TRBJ2-7): KAGVTQTPRYLIKTRGQQVTLSCSPISGHRSVSWYQQTPGQGLQFLFEYFSETQRNKGNFPGRFSGRQFSNSRSEMNVSTLELGDSALYLCASSPTPWGRSYEQYFGPGTRLTVT.